A single T cell receptor (beta chain) is shown here with its context. Sequencing was performed with immunoSEQ multiplex PCR; in TCRdb, only in-frame clones are kept and a portion is missing. The top ten clones hold roughly 15% of a sample with approximately 70,000 clones, roughly 84% of them seen once. This record comes from a study of control samples from healthy donors and cancer patients. This CDR3 has 16 residues. Germline CDR1 MNHEY, CDR2 SVGAGI. J gave up 5 bases and V 2 bases, and 6 bases lay outside the gene matches. Sequences were obtained from blood. This receptor was taken from a man in his forties or fifties in good health. V is TRBV6-5 and J is TRBJ2-2; 9 bases line up with TRBD1. The CDR3 is CASSYDTGGYTGELFF. In nucleotides, the CDR3 is TGTGCCAGCAGTTACGATACAGGGGGCTATACCGGGGAGCTGTTTTTT.